Shown below are 19 T cell receptor beta chains from a single sample sequenced in a study of T cell responses to AZD1222 COVID-19 vaccine. Clones were sequenced by immunoSEQ multiplex PCR, and TCRdb holds only the in-frame ones, with some missing. Of approximately 170,000 clones in the sample, more than 80% were seen once. The material was peripheral blood, obtained on day 0 of AZD1222 vaccination. The receptors originated from an adult in good health.

This clone was recorded a few times. The V and J genes are TRBV19 and TRBJ1-5; 8 nucleotides agree with TRBD1. Trimming at V came to 6 bases and at J to 0 bases, leaving 4 bases not matched to a gene. Per germline, CDR1 LNHDA and CDR2 SQIVND (reference sequence). The CDR3 has 15 amino acids. CDR3 sequence reads: CASRRTGNSNQPQHF. CDR3 DNA sequence: TGTGCCAGTAGGCGGACAGGGAATAGCAATCAGCCCCAGCATTTT. The variable domain in full, with the rest retrieved from reference TRBV19 and TRBJ1-5, is DGGITQSPKYLFRKEGQNVTLSCEQNLNHDAMYWYRQDPGQGLRLIYYSQIVNDFQKGDIAEGYSVSREKKESFPLTVTSAQKNPTAFYLCASRRTGNSNQPQHFGDGTRLSIL.

The chain links TRBV6-2 or TRBV6-3 to TRBJ1-5, with a possible D match to TRBD1 (6 bases). Germline values: CDR1 MNHEY, CDR2 SVGEGT. The CDR3 runs 15 residues. V was clipped by 5 bases and J by 2 bases, with 13 bases between them. CDR3 sequence (DNA): TGTGCCAGCAGTAAGGGGGGGGCAGGCAATCAGCCCCAGCATTTT. Its translation is CASSKGGAGNQPQHF.

The rearrangement joins TRBV30 to TRBJ2-5, with D possibly matching TRBD1 (6 bases). The CDR3 totals 15 residues. Trimming removed 0 bases at V and 1 base at J, with 12 bases between. The V gene's germline CDR1 is GTSNPN and CDR2 SVGIG (reference sequence). The CDR3 bases are TGTGCCTGGAGTGTTTTGGGGGCCGCCCAAGAGACCCAGTACTTC. Translated, it gives CAWSVLGAAQETQYF.

This chain connects TRBV3-1 (or the pseudogene TRBV3-2) to TRBJ1-1; D is uncertain. The CDR3 contains 14 residues. Germline assignment: CDR1 LGHDT and CDR2 YNNKEL (reference sequence). The V gene lost 3 bases and the J gene lost 1 base, with 9 bases spanning the gap. CDR3 in amino acids: CASSHQEGNTEAFF. The CDR3 DNA sequence: TGTGCCAGCAGCCACCAGGAGGGGAACACTGAAGCTTTCTTT.

The gene calls are TRBV7-6 and TRBJ2-3, with D uncertain. Germline CDR1 and CDR2: SGHVS and FNYEAQ. There are 14 residues in the CDR3. The V and J ends lost 1 base and 2 bases respectively, with 7 bases between them. The CDR3: CASSLEGYTDTQYF. The CDR3 region has the DNA TGTGCCAGCAGCTTAGAGGGATACACAGATACGCAGTATTTT.

The chain carries TRBV19 and TRBJ2-3; 14 nucleotides match TRBD2. With 4 bases clipped from V and 9 bases from J, the junction kept 12 bases outside the gene matches. CDR1 is LNHDA and CDR2 is SQIVND in the germline V gene (reference sequence). This CDR3 comprises 17 residues. The CDR3 here is CASSTRTSGGHRGTQYF. The CDR3 DNA reads TGTGCCAGTAGTACCCGGACTAGCGGGGGGCATAGGGGAACGCAGTATTTT.

This clone was seen just once. This chain joins TRBV2 and TRBJ1-2; D gene uncertain. CDR1 SNHLY and CDR2 FYNNEI come from the germline V gene. V shed 5 bases and J shed 3 bases, with 16 bases lying between them. The CDR3 has 15 residues. The CDR3 protein is CASSLSGRSDYGYTF. The CDR3, as DNA: TGTGCCAGCAGTTTGTCCGGGCGGTCGGACTATGGCTACACCTTC.

V gene TRBV4-3 combines with J gene TRBJ1-3; D is possibly TRBD1 (5 bases). CDR3 length: 15 residues. CDR1 is LGHNA, CDR2 YSLEER, per germline. The germline V and J ends were trimmed by 2 bases and 3 bases, with 11 bases remaining between them. The DNA of the CDR3 is TGCGCCAGCAGCCAACAGGGTTCTTTTGGAAACACCATATATTTT. Amino acid sequence: CASSQQGSFGNTIYF.

This clone was picked up a small number of times. The chain combines TRBV19 with TRBJ1-1; 10 nucleotides align to TRBD1. The length of the CDR3 is 16 residues. V shed 7 bases, J shed 4 bases, and the junction held 12 bases outside the gene matches. Per the germline V gene, CDR1 is LNHDA and CDR2 is SQIVND (reference sequence). The CDR3 nucleotides are TGTGCCAGTACACTACCGGGACAGGGGTCGGGCACTGAAGCTTTCTTT. Its protein is CASTLPGQGSGTEAFF.

This chain uses TRBV27 with TRBJ1-5, with D hard to call. This CDR3 has 13 residues. Germline V gene lookup returns CDR1 MNHEY and CDR2 SMNVEV (reference sequence). Trimming pared 4 bases from V and 3 bases from J, leaving 7 bases between. The CDR3 sequence: CASSYGVNQPQHF. DNA of the CDR3: TGTGCCAGCAGTTACGGGGTCAATCAGCCCCAGCATTTT.

The J gene is TRBJ2-7, the V gene TRBV20-1, with D possibly being TRBD2 (5 bases). Germline assignment: CDR1 DFQATT and CDR2 SNEGSKA (reference sequence). This CDR3 is 10 amino acids long. V lost 6 bases and J 9 bases, leaving 12 bases between the germline ends. The DNA of the CDR3 is TGCAGTGCCTGGGCAGGAGGGCAGTACTTC. Its protein product is CSAWAGGQYF.

The chain combines TRBV6-5 with TRBJ2-7; D is possibly TRBD1 (6 bases). The CDR3 runs to 14 residues. V was clipped by 4 bases and J by 0 bases, with 10 bases between them. Germline V gene sequence: CDR1 MNHEY, CDR2 SVGAGI. CDR3 sequence reads: CASSSTGSSYEQYF. DNA for the CDR3: TGTGCCAGCAGTTCAACAGGGAGCTCCTACGAGCAGTACTTC.

This rearrangement joins TRBV15 to TRBJ2-3; TRBD2 is a possible D gene (5 bases). The CDR3 runs to 16 residues. The V gene's germline CDR1 is LNHNV and CDR2 YYDKDF (reference sequence). V lost 5 bases and J 0 bases, leaving 15 bases between the germline ends. Here the CDR3 DNA reads TGTGCCACCAGCCCTGTGGGAGTTTTTAGCACAGATACGCAGTATTTT. It is translated as CATSPVGVFSTDTQYF.

This clone was picked up one time. The rearrangement links TRBV2 to TRBJ2-7; 8 nucleotides agree with TRBD2. This CDR3 spans 13 amino acids. The junction had 10 bases not matched to a gene; V was cut back by 5 bases and J by 10 bases. The germline V gene encodes CDR1 SNHLY and CDR2 FYNNEI. This CDR3 reads CASSSRLAGIQYV. The DNA of the CDR3 is TGTGCCAGCAGTTCTCGTCTAGCGGGTATTCAGTACGTC.

This sequence joins TRBV11-2 and TRBJ2-1; D unclear. Germline V gene sequence: CDR1 SGHAT, CDR2 FQNNGV. The CDR3 has 15 amino acids. V shed 5 bases and J shed 9 bases, with 20 bases lying between them. The CDR3 sequence: CASSPTLGYRIEQFF. The CDR3 DNA is TGTGCCAGCAGCCCGACTCTAGGGTATAGGATTGAGCAGTTCTTC.

J is TRBJ1-1 and V is TRBV7-8; D may be TRBD1 (5 bases). CDR3 length equals 15 residues. Germline lookup yields CDR1 SGHVS and CDR2 FQNEAQ. V lost 5 bases to trimming and J lost 1 base, with 14 bases between them. As DNA, the CDR3 is TGTGCCAGCAGCCTGAGGCGTACAGGGAACACTGAAGCTTTCTTT. This codes for CASSLRRTGNTEAFF. Together with reference TRBV7-8 and TRBJ1-1, the CDR3 gives the full variable domain: GAGVSQSPRYKVAKRGQDVALRCDPISGHVSLFWYQQALGQGPEFLTYFQNEAQLDKSGLPSDRFFAERPEGSVSTLKIQRTQQEDSAVYLCASSLRRTGNTEAFFGQGTRLTVV.

This chain links TRBV5-1 with TRBJ1-2, with D maybe TRBD1 (5 bases). The V gene's germline CDR1 is SGHRS and CDR2 YFSETQ. Deletions cut 4 bases from V and 6 bases from J, with 16 bases between. The CDR3 extends over 14 amino acids. The CDR3 DNA reads as TGCGCCAGCAGCCGGTCGGTACAGGTAGATGGCTACACCTTC. Translating gives CASSRSVQVDGYTF.

CDR3 in DNA: TGTGCCAGCAGCCGGGGACCGCAAGAGACCCAGTACTTC. Residues: CASSRGPQETQYF. This sequence joins TRBV2 and TRBJ2-5, with D perhaps given as TRBD1 or TRBD2 (5 bases each). Trimming shortened V by 6 bases and J by 2 bases, and 10 bases separated the two germline ends. CDR3 length: 13 residues. The germline V gene encodes CDR1 SNHLY and CDR2 FYNNEI.

This sequence joins TRBV11-2 and TRBJ1-3; D gene uncertain. The V end was cut by 1 base, the J end by 1 base, with 5 bases between. The CDR3 loop spans 14 amino acids. Germline CDR1 and CDR2: SGHAT and FQNNGV. The CDR3 nucleotides are TGTGCCAGCAGCTTAGGTGTTTCTGGAAACACCATATATTTT. Protein product: CASSLGVSGNTIYF. Full variable domain (rest looked up from reference TRBV11-2 and TRBJ1-3): EAGVAQSPRYKIIEKRQSVAFWCNPISGHATLYWYQQILGQGPKLLIQFQNNGVVDDSQLPKDRFSAERLKGVDSTLKIQPAKLEDSAVYLCASSLGVSGNTIYFGEGSWLTVV.